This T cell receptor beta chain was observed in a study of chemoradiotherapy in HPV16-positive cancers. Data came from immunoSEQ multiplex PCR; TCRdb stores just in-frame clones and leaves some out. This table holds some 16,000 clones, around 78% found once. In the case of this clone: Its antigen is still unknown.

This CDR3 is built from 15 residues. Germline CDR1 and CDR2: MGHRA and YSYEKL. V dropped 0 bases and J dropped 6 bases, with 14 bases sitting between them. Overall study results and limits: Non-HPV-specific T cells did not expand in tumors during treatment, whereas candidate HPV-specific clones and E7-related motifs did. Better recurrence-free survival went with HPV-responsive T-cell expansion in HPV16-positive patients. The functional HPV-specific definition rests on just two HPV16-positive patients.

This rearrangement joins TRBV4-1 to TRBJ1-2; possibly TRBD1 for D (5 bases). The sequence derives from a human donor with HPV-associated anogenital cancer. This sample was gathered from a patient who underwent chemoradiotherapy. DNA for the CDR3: TGCGCCAGCAGCCAAGACGGGGGGTTTGGAGATGGCTACACCTTC. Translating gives CASSQDGGFGDGYTF.